Below are 14 T cell receptor beta chains sequenced from a single sample in a study of T cell responses to AZD1222 COVID-19 vaccine. TCRdb's copy holds only in-frame clones and misses some; the assay was immunoSEQ multiplex PCR. The sample consists of 80,000 to 90,000 clones, about 92% of them appearing once. This material consisted of peripheral blood, taken on day 0 of AZD1222 vaccination. The receptors shown here come from an adult in good health.

For this clone: Distinct nucleotide sequences in the sample also encode this CDR3. The chain has TRBV27 and TRBJ1-1; D is possibly TRBD1 (5 bases). The germline CDR1 and CDR2 sequences are MNHEY and SMNVEV (reference sequence). V was shortened by 6 bases and J by 0 bases, with 11 bases between the two germline ends. This CDR3 is built from 14 residues. CDR3 protein: CASRGQSMNTEAFF. CDR3 nucleotide sequence: TGTGCCAGCAGGGGGCAGTCTATGAACACTGAAGCTTTCTTT.

The rearrangement uses TRBV7-8 and TRBJ1-5; D perhaps matches TRBD1 (6 bases). The CDR3 length is 18 residues. The V and J ends lost 4 bases and 4 bases respectively, with 23 bases between them. Germline CDR1 is SGHVS and CDR2 is FQNEAQ. CDR3 nucleotides: TGTGCCAGCAGCTCTAAGACAGGAACCGGTTTCGGGAATCAGCCCCAGCATTTT. This codes for CASSSKTGTGFGNQPQHF.

The chain combines TRBV7-6 with TRBJ2-1, with D possibly matching TRBD2 (5 bases). Germline V CDR1 and CDR2: SGHVS, FNYEAQ. The V gene lost 2 bases and the J gene lost 6 bases, with 20 bases spanning the gap. The CDR3 is 17 amino acids. Written as DNA, the CDR3 is TGTGCCAGCAGCTTAAGGGCTAGCCGCGCTGAAGGCAATGAGCAGTTCTTC. This gives the protein CASSLRASRAEGNEQFF. The full variable domain, completed using reference TRBV7-6 and TRBJ2-1, is GAGVSQSPRYKVTKRGQDVALRCDPISGHVSLYWYRQALGQGPEFLTYFNYEAQQDKSGLPNDRFSAERPEGSISTLTIQRTEQRDSAMYRCASSLRASRAEGNEQFFGPGTRLTVL.

The V call is TRBV19, the J call TRBJ1-5; D is ambiguous. CDR1 LNHDA and CDR2 SQIVND come from the germline V gene (reference sequence). The CDR3 contains 15 residues. V was trimmed by 4 bases and J by 7 bases, leaving 17 bases between them. CDR3 protein: CASSRFPTREQPQHF. In DNA form, the CDR3 reads TGTGCCAGTAGTAGATTTCCCACCCGGGAACAGCCCCAGCATTTT. Variable domain in full (rest from reference TRBV19 and TRBJ1-5): DGGITQSPKYLFRKEGQNVTLSCEQNLNHDAMYWYRQDPGQGLRLIYYSQIVNDFQKGDIAEGYSVSREKKESFPLTVTSAQKNPTAFYLCASSRFPTREQPQHFGDGTRLSIL.

This clone was counted once. The chain couples TRBV19 to TRBJ2-3; D is perhaps TRBD1 (6 bases). This CDR3 has 12 amino acids. The germline gives CDR1 LNHDA, CDR2 SQIVND (reference sequence). Trimming shortened V by 8 bases and J by 4 bases, and 10 bases separated the two germline ends. CDR3 DNA sequence: TGTGCCAGTGCGCCAGGGGCAGATACGCAGTATTTT. Its protein is CASAPGADTQYF.

The chain joins TRBV6-5 to TRBJ1-1; maybe TRBD1 (5 bases). Per germline, CDR1 MNHEY and CDR2 SVGAGI. The CDR3 is 13 amino acids. Trimming pared 4 bases from V and 3 bases from J, leaving 9 bases between. The CDR3 protein is CASSSDRYTEAFF. In DNA, the CDR3 is TGTGCCAGCAGTTCCGACAGATACACTGAAGCTTTCTTT.

The chain couples TRBV23-1 to TRBJ1-3; D is undetermined. TRBV23-1 is treated as an ORF (open reading frame) with a function not yet certain. Trimming took 0 bases from V and 1 from J, leaving 16 bases between them. This CDR3 region has 18 residues. The CDR3 protein is CASSQSYAAVPSGNTIYF. The CDR3 DNA reads as TGCGCCAGCAGTCAATCTTATGCGGCAGTCCCATCTGGAAACACCATATATTTT.

This clone was observed a few times. For the CDR3, the DNA is TGTGCCAGCAGTGAAGGGGGGGGCGGGCAGCCCCAGCATTTT. It specifies CASSEGGGGQPQHF. The chain combines TRBV28 with TRBJ1-5; D is perhaps TRBD1 (6 bases). The CDR3 consists of 14 residues. Germline V gene lookup returns CDR1 MDHEN and CDR2 SYDVKM. Trimming cost V 5 bases and J 7 bases, with 15 bases left between them.

The V and J genes are TRBV28 and TRBJ2-7; possibly TRBD2 for D (5 bases). Germline V gives CDR1 MDHEN, CDR2 SYDVKM. CDR3 length: 16 residues. V lost 3 bases and J 5 bases, leaving 20 bases between the germline ends. The CDR3 nucleotides read TGTGCCAGCAGTTTCCGCCCCGGGTCGAGGGAACACGAGCAGTACTTC. Protein: CASSFRPGSREHEQYF.

This chain links TRBV3-1 (or the pseudogene TRBV3-2) with TRBJ2-2, with D unresolved. Per germline, CDR1 LGHDT and CDR2 YNNKEL (reference sequence). The CDR3 contains 11 residues. With 5 bases removed from V and 6 bases from J, the gap between germline ends came to 4 bases. CDR3 protein: CASSRAGELFF. The CDR3 DNA sequence: TGTGCCAGCAGCAGGGCCGGGGAGCTGTTTTTT.

V is TRBV5-1 and J is TRBJ2-1; 11 bases align to TRBD2. The CDR3 has 14 amino acids. V dropped 7 bases and J dropped 5; count of bases not matched to a gene: 5. From germline, CDR1 is SGHRS and CDR2 YFSETQ. The CDR3: CASFSSGRHNEQFF. CDR3 nucleotides: TGCGCCAGCTTTTCTAGCGGGAGGCACAATGAGCAGTTCTTC.

The sample holds one count of this clone. The chain couples TRBV2 to TRBJ2-3, with 8 bases aligning to TRBD2. Germline V CDR1 and CDR2: SNHLY, FYNNEI. This CDR3 region has 14 residues. V shed 10 bases and J 4 bases; nucleotides not matched to a gene: 10. The DNA of the CDR3 is TGTGCCACGGGGGGGGCGGGAGCCCCAGATACGCAGTATTTT. Translation: CATGGAGAPDTQYF.

This chain joins TRBV4-1 and TRBJ2-1; D uncertain. V lost 6 bases, J lost 7 bases, and 10 bases lay in between. In germline, CDR1 is MGHRA, CDR2 YSYEKL. This CDR3 has 12 residues. The CDR3 here is CASSSILNEQFF. The CDR3 DNA reads as TGCGCCAGCAGTTCTATTTTGAATGAGCAGTTCTTC.

The chain is built from TRBV7-2 and TRBJ1-3; D is unclear. Per the germline V gene, CDR1 is SGHTA and CDR2 is FQGNSA. Trimming removed 4 bases from V and 0 bases from J, with 16 bases in between. This CDR3 contains 17 residues. The CDR3 spells CASSSRSMGASGNTIYF. The DNA of the CDR3 is TGTGCCAGCAGCTCCCGGTCTATGGGTGCCTCTGGAAACACCATATATTTT.